The clone carrying this TCR beta chain came up a few times. As yet, its antigen is unknown. These data belong to a study of T cells after yellow fever vaccination. Germline trimming cut 4 bases from V and 8 bases from J; bases unmatched to any gene: 7. The CDR3 covers 14 residues. TCRdb redid the calling of the 5' RACE reads with MiXCR, one entry per CDR3 protein. This sample has a few hundred thousand distinct CDR3 sequences, with over 15% found just once. Findings and limits, study-wide: Among primary-vaccination clones, most reappeared after the booster, at around 97% for CD4 and about 90% for CD8.

The TCR comes from a man between 18 and 35 years old who received the YFV17D yellow fever vaccine. Source: PBMCs, taken before the yellow fever booster vaccination. The chain combines TRBV12-3 or TRBV12-4 with TRBJ1-3; 8 nucleotides agree with TRBD1. CDR3 bases: TGTGCCAGCAGTTCCCAGGGGGCGGGCTACACCATATATTTT. It yields the protein CASSSQGAGYTIYF.